The subject of this entry is one TCR beta chain. This specimen belongs to a study of blood T cell repertoires in COVID-19. Study-level information: Researchers got acute and convalescent COVID-19 samples from the United States, Italy and Spain. In each case, the material was cDNA or gDNA derived from T cells, B-cell-depleted T cells, or PBMCs.

CDR1 and CDR2 from the germline V gene are KGHDR and SFDVKD. The CDR3 covers 15 residues. V lost 4 bases, J lost 3 bases, and 14 bases lay in between. Original handling: Amplification of reference gene primers was used by the study to estimate nucleated cell counts. Method: immunoSEQ multiplex PCR; TCRdb's copy keeps in-frame clones and lacks some. V, J and clone size were drawn from that table, and D and trimming were deduced from the DNA. The table lists over 120,000 clones, 86% of them singletons, with more than 3.5% in the top ten. The source is a man in his forties or fifties who had recovered from COVID-19. Sequencing input: PBMCs or T cells enriched from blood (not recorded which). The chain joins TRBV24-1 to TRBJ2-5; D possibly corresponds to TRBD1 (5 bases). CDR3 in DNA: TGTGCCACCAGTGACCCTAGGACACCTGAAGAGACCCAGTACTTC. This encodes CATSDPRTPEETQYF.